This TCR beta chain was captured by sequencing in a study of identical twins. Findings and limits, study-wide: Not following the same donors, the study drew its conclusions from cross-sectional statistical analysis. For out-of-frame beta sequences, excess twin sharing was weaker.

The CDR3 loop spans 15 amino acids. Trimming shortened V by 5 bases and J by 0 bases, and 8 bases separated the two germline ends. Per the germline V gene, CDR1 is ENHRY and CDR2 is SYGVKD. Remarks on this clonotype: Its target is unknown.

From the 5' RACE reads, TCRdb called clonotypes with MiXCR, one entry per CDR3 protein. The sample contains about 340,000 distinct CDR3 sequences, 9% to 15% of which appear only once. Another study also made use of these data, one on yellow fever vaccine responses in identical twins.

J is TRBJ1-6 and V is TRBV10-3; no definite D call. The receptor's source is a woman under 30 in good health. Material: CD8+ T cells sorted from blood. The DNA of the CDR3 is TGTGCCATCAGTCCTGAGAGCTCCTATAATTCACCCCTCCACTTT. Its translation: CAISPESSYNSPLHF.